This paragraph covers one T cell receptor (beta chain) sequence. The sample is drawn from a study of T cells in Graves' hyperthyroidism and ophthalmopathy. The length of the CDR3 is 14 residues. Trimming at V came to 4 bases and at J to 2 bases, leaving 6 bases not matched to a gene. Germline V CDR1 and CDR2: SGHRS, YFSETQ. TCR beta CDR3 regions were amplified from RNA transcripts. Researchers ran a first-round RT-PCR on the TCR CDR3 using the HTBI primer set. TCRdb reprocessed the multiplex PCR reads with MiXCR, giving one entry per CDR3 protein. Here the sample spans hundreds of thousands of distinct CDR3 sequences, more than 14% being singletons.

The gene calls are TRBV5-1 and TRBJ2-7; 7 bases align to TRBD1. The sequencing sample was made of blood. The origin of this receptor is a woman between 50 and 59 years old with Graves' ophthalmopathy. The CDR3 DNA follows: TGCGCCAGCAGCCCCGGGACAGCCCCCTACGAGCAGTACTTC. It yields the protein CASSPGTAPYEQYF.